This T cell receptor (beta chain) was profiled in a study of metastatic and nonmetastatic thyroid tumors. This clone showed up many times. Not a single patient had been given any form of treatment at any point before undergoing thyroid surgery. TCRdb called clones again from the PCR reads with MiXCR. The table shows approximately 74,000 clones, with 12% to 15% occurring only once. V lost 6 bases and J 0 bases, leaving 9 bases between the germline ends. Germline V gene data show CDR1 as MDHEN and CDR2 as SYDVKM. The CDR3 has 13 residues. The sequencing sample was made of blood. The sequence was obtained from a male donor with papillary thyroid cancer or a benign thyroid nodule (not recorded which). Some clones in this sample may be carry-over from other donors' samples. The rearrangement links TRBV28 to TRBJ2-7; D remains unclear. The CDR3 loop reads CASSPGSSYEQYF. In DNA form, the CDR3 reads TGTGCCAGCAGCCCCGGGTCCTCCTACGAGCAGTACTTC.